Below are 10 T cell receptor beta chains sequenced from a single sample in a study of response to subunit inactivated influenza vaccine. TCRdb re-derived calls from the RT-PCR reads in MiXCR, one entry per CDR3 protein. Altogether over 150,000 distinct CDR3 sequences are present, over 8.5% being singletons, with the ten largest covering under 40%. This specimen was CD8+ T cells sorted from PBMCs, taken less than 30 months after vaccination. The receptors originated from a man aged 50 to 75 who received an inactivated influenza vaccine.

The CDR3 here is CASSTSRTGQVYF. The CDR3 bases are TGTGCCAGCAGCACCTCCCGGACAGGGCAGGTGTACTTC. The chain carries TRBV7-2 and TRBJ2-7; 8 bases align to TRBD1. The CDR3 has 13 residues. V lost 5 bases, J lost 12 bases, and 12 bases stayed unmatched. Germline CDR1 SGHTA, CDR2 FQGNSA.

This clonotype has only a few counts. The CDR3 reads CSVEGAQGAVNEQFF. The DNA for the CDR3 is TGCAGCGTTGAAGGGGCCCAGGGGGCTGTGAATGAGCAGTTCTTC. The genes are TRBV29-1 and TRBJ2-1; TRBD1 matches 8 bases. Germline CDR1 reads SQVTM; CDR2 reads ANQGSEA. J was trimmed by 7 bases and V by 1 base; bases with no gene match: 9. The CDR3 contains 15 residues.

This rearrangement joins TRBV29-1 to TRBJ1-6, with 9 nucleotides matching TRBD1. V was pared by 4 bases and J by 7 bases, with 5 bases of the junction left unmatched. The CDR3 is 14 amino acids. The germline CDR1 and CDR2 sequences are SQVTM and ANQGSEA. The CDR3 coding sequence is TGCAGCGTTGGGGACAGGGTACAGAATTCACCCCTCCACTTT. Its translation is CSVGDRVQNSPLHF.

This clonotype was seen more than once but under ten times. CDR3 protein: CASSAHRGIMDTEAFF. The CDR3 DNA follows: TGTGCCAGCAGTGCCCACAGGGGGATCATGGACACTGAAGCTTTCTTT. This chain links TRBV2 with TRBJ1-1, with 8 bases lining up with TRBD1. With 4 bases clipped from V and 3 bases from J, the junction kept 10 bases outside the gene matches. The CDR3 consists of 16 residues. Germline V CDR1 and CDR2: SNHLY, FYNNEI.

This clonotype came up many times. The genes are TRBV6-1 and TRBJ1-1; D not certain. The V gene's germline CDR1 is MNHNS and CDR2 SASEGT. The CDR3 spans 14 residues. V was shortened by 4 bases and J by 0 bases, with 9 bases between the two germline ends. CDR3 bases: TGTGCCAGCAGTGCTACAGTTATGAACACTGAAGCTTTCTTT. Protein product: CASSATVMNTEAFF.

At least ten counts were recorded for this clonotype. The CDR3 DNA sequence: TGTGCCAGCTCACCAGCACACTACAATGAGCAGTTCTTC. This translates into CASSPAHYNEQFF. V is TRBV18 and J is TRBJ2-1; D is unresolved. Germline CDR1 reads KGHSH; CDR2 reads LQKENI. The V gene lost 2 bases and the J gene lost 3 bases, with 5 bases spanning the gap. This CDR3 has 13 residues.

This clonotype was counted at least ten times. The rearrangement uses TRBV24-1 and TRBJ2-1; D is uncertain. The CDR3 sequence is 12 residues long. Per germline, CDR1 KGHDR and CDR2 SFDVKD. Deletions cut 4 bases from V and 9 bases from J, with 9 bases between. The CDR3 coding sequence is TGTGCCACCAGTGAATTGGGAAGTGAGCAGTTCTTC. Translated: CATSELGSEQFF.

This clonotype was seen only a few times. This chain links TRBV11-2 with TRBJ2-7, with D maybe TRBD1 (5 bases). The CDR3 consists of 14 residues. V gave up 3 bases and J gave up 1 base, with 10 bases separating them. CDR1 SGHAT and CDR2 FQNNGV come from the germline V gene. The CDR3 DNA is TGTGCCAGCAGCTTTGGCTCAGGGTCCTACGAGCAGTACTTC. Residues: CASSFGSGSYEQYF.

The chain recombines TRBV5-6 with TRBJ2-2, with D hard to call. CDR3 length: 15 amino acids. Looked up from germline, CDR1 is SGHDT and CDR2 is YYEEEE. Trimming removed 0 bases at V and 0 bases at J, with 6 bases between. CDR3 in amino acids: CASSLGPANTGELFF. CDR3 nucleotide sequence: TGTGCCAGCAGCTTGGGACCCGCGAACACCGGGGAGCTGTTTTTT. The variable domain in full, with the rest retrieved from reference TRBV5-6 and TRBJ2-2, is DAGVTQSPTHLIKTRGQQVTLRCSPKSGHDTVSWYQQALGQGPQFIFQYYEEEERQRGNFPDRFSGHQFPNYSSELNVNALLLGDSALYLCASSLGPANTGELFFGEGSRLTVL.

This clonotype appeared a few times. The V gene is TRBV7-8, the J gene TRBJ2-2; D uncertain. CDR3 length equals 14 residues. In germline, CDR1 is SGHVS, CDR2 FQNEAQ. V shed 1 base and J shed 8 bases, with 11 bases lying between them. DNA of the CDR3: TGTGCCAGCAGCTTAGAGGGAAGTAGGGGGGAGCTGTTTTTT. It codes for CASSLEGSRGELFF.